The rows below give T cell receptor beta chains drawn from one sample of a study of blood T cell repertoires in COVID-19. The repertoire was sequenced with immunoSEQ multiplex PCR; TCRdb's copy has only in-frame clones and lacks some. The sample has about 80,000 clones, 85% to 90% seen once. Sequencing was done on a sample of peripheral blood. These receptors all come from a woman of 80 years or more with acute or convalescent COVID-19. The CDR3 runs from the conserved cysteine through the conserved F or W. The order of the fields is V gene, CDR3 length, J gene, D gene, clone size, CDR3 protein, CDR3 DNA. The D gene is left open where the match is weak. The size field is filled for only some rows; it gives once, few, many or a size class.

v_call: TRBV28; cdr3_length: 14; j_call: TRBJ1-5; d_call: NA; clone_size: once; cdr3_aa: CASSRVGSNQPQHF; cdr3_nt: TGTGCCAGCAGTCGGGTCGGTAGCAATCAGCCCCAGCATTTT
v_call: TRBV2; cdr3_length: 16; j_call: TRBJ2-3; d_call: NA; clone_size: NA; cdr3_aa: CASSPEGGRSTDTQYF; cdr3_nt: TGTGCCAGCAGTCCTGAGGGGGGGAGAAGCACAGATACGCAGTATTTT
v_call: TRBV11-2; cdr3_length: 12; j_call: TRBJ2-1; d_call: TRBD1; clone_size: few; cdr3_aa: CASSFEGAQQFF; cdr3_nt: TGTGCCAGCAGCTTTGAGGGGGCCCAGCAGTTCTTC
v_call: TRBV11-1; cdr3_length: 16; j_call: TRBJ2-2; d_call: TRBD1; clone_size: once; cdr3_aa: CASSLGRQGNTGELFF; cdr3_nt: TGTGCCAGCAGCTTAGGGAGACAGGGAAACACCGGGGAGCTGTTTTTT
v_call: TRBV7-2; cdr3_length: 17; j_call: TRBJ2-2; d_call: TRBD2; clone_size: NA; cdr3_aa: CASSFSSQRGSTGELFF; cdr3_nt: TGTGCCAGCAGCTTCAGCTCCCAGCGGGGTAGCACCGGGGAGCTGTTTTTT
v_call: TRBV6-4; cdr3_length: 15; j_call: TRBJ2-3; d_call: TRBD2; clone_size: NA; cdr3_aa: CASSSESGTSDTQYF; cdr3_nt: TGTGCCAGCAGCTCGGAGAGCGGGACGTCAGATACGCAGTATTTT
v_call: TRBV7-8; cdr3_length: 13; j_call: TRBJ2-7; d_call: NA; clone_size: NA; cdr3_aa: CASRLRAAYEQYF; cdr3_nt: TGTGCCAGCAGGCTCAGGGCTGCTTACGAGCAGTACTTC
v_call: TRBV4-1; cdr3_length: 12; j_call: TRBJ1-2; d_call: NA; clone_size: NA; cdr3_aa: CASSQQGVGYTF; cdr3_nt: TGCGCCAGCAGCCAACAGGGCGTTGGCTACACCTTC
v_call: TRBV5-1; cdr3_length: 13; j_call: TRBJ2-5; d_call: NA; clone_size: NA; cdr3_aa: CASSVSAQETQYF; cdr3_nt: TGCGCCAGCAGCGTTAGCGCACAAGAGACCCAGTACTTC
v_call: TRBV5-6; cdr3_length: 15; j_call: TRBJ1-2; d_call: TRBD1; clone_size: NA; cdr3_aa: CASSLGQGAVHGYTF; cdr3_nt: TGTGCCAGCAGCCTAGGACAGGGGGCAGTCCATGGCTACACCTTC
v_call: TRBV5-6; cdr3_length: 14; j_call: TRBJ1-4; d_call: NA; clone_size: once; cdr3_aa: CASSFGHMSEKLFF; cdr3_nt: TGTGCCAGCAGCTTTGGGCACATGTCTGAAAAACTGTTTTTT
v_call: TRBV30; cdr3_length: 12; j_call: TRBJ1-2; d_call: TRBD1; clone_size: once; cdr3_aa: CAWSSQGDGYTF; cdr3_nt: TGTGCCTGGAGCTCACAGGGGGATGGCTACACCTTC
v_call: TRBV11-3; cdr3_length: 19; j_call: TRBJ2-1; d_call: TRBD2; clone_size: NA; cdr3_aa: CASSLPGLAGYPAYNEQFF; cdr3_nt: TGTGCCAGCAGCTTACCAGGACTAGCGGGTTATCCCGCCTACAATGAGCAGTTCTTC
v_call: TRBV19; cdr3_length: 15; j_call: TRBJ2-1; d_call: TRBD2; clone_size: NA; cdr3_aa: CASTGGRTEFNEQFF; cdr3_nt: TGTGCCAGTACCGGCGGGAGGACGGAGTTCAATGAGCAGTTCTTC
v_call: TRBV19; cdr3_length: 15; j_call: TRBJ1-2; d_call: TRBD1; clone_size: NA; cdr3_aa: CASSTPGTGRYGYTF; cdr3_nt: TGTGCCAGTAGTACCCCAGGGACAGGGCGGTATGGCTACACCTTC
v_call: TRBV5-4; cdr3_length: 15; j_call: TRBJ2-2; d_call: NA; clone_size: NA; cdr3_aa: CASSSGGGYTGELFF; cdr3_nt: TGTGCCAGCAGCTCCGGCGGAGGGTACACCGGGGAGCTGTTTTTT
v_call: TRBV19; cdr3_length: 13; j_call: TRBJ2-2; d_call: NA; clone_size: few; cdr3_aa: CASSGRGTGELFF; cdr3_nt: TGTGCCAGTAGTGGAAGGGGCACCGGGGAGCTGTTTTTT
v_call: TRBV7-6; cdr3_length: 15; j_call: TRBJ2-1; d_call: NA; clone_size: NA; cdr3_aa: CASSLGPGDRNEQFF; cdr3_nt: TGTGCCAGCAGCTTAGGGCCAGGGGATAGGAATGAGCAGTTCTTC
v_call: TRBV7-6; cdr3_length: 16; j_call: TRBJ2-7; d_call: TRBD2; clone_size: once; cdr3_aa: CASSSPPLAGVGEQYF; cdr3_nt: TGTGCCAGCAGCTCCCCACCACTAGCGGGAGTAGGCGAGCAGTACTTC
v_call: TRBV16; cdr3_length: 15; j_call: TRBJ2-2; d_call: TRBD1; clone_size: NA; cdr3_aa: CASSHATGYNGELFF; cdr3_nt: TGTGCCAGCAGCCACGCGACAGGGTATAACGGGGAGCTGTTTTTT
v_call: TRBV30; cdr3_length: 14; j_call: TRBJ1-5; d_call: NA; clone_size: NA; cdr3_aa: CAWSWGESNQPQHF; cdr3_nt: TGTGCCTGGAGTTGGGGGGAGAGCAATCAGCCCCAGCATTTT